This passage covers 13 T cell receptor beta chains from one sample sequenced in a study of monozygotic twins with inflammatory bowel disease. Using the 5' RACE reads, TCRdb records one entry per CDR3 protein without DNA. Seen in this sample are about 350,000 distinct CDR3 sequences; the ten most common clones hold 2% to 2.5%. Sequences were obtained from blood. The receptors derive from a human donor with ulcerative colitis or Crohn's disease, or a healthy co-twin of an affected twin (not recorded which).

This chain connects TRBV5-5 to TRBJ1-1; TCRdb picks TRBD1, but there is no DNA to check that call. Germline-derived CDR1 and CDR2 are SGHKS and YYEKEE (reference sequence). The CDR3 is 14 amino acids. The chain's CDR3 is CASRLTGAHTEAFF.

The genes are TRBV15 and TRBJ1-1; the D call from TCRdb, TRBD1, cannot be confirmed without DNA. CDR3 length equals 13 residues. Germline loops: CDR1 LNHNV, CDR2 YYDKDF (reference sequence). Here the CDR3 reads CATSSPRGIEAFF.

This CDR3 is CASSGSWGGAFMETQYF. The J gene is TRBJ2-5, the V gene TRBV6-1; TCRdb returns TRBD1, unconfirmable since there is no DNA. The V gene's germline CDR1 is MNHNS and CDR2 SASEGT. The CDR3 loop spans 17 amino acids.

The chain combines TRBV18 with TRBJ2-5. CDR3 length: 14 residues. The germline V gene has CDR1 KGHSH and CDR2 LQKENI. The CDR3 region is CASSLGGSQETQYF.

This sequence joins TRBV28 and TRBJ2-1. Germline V lookup: CDR1 MDHEN, CDR2 SYDVKM. The CDR3 totals 12 residues. CDR3 in amino acids: CAEDSEYNEQFF.

The rearrangement links TRBV5-1 to TRBJ1-4. This CDR3 spans 13 amino acids. Germline values: CDR1 SGHRS, CDR2 YFSETQ. CDR3 sequence reads: CASHGETNEKLFF.

The chain combines TRBV28 with TRBJ1-2; absent DNA, TCRdb's TRBD1 call cannot be checked. This CDR3 is built from 16 residues. Germline CDR1 and CDR2: MDHEN and SYDVKM. CDR3 protein: CASSLSLGTGGDGYTF.

The chain employs TRBV7-2 and TRBJ2-6. From germline, CDR1 is SGHTA and CDR2 FQGNSA. This CDR3 is 15 amino acids long. CDR3 in amino acids: CASSSPELGANVLTF.

The chain links TRBV27 to TRBJ1-5. The germline gives CDR1 MNHEY, CDR2 SMNVEV (reference sequence). CDR3 length equals 14 residues. CDR3 loop: CASSLFQGHQPQHF.

The V and J genes are TRBV7-8 and TRBJ2-5. Germline V CDR1 and CDR2: SGHVS, FQNEAQ. This CDR3 region has 15 residues. The chain's CDR3 is CASSLNFGEEETQYF.

The chain couples TRBV12-3 or TRBV12-4 to TRBJ1-5; TCRdb calls TRBD1, which cannot be checked without DNA. The CDR3 has 15 residues. CDR3 sequence: CASSPPGPINQPQHF.

The rearrangement joins TRBV7-2 to TRBJ1-3; the TCRdb call, TRBD1, lacks DNA for checking. The CDR3 loop spans 15 amino acids. Germline lookup yields CDR1 SGHTA and CDR2 FQGNSA. CDR3 loop: CASSLDRAAGNTIYF. Full variable domain (missing parts from reference TRBV7-2 and TRBJ1-3): GAGVSQSPSNKVTEKGKDVELRCDPISGHTALYWYRQSLGQGLEFLIYFQGNSAPDKSGLPSDRFSAERTGGSVSTLTIQRTQQEDSAVYLCASSLDRAAGNTIYFGEGSWLTVV.

The chain uses TRBV12-3 or TRBV12-4 and TRBJ1-2; TCRdb reports TRBD1, a call that lacks DNA to check it against. The CDR3 covers 14 residues. The CDR3 reads CASSWDRADLGYTF.